The 10 T cell receptor beta chains reported below all come from one sample, sequenced in a study of T-cell reconstitution after alpha-beta-depleted transplantation in children listed by TCRdb under 2016. The library was built by means of PCR. Reads for this sample came from an Illumina HiSeq 2500. Molecular barcoding was employed in the preparation of TCR libraries, with unique molecular identifiers being used to normalize TCRbeta repertoire quantification. TCRdb took the public reads, trimmed them with fastp at Q25, ran MiXCR for clone calling and kept in-frame beta chains. Identical CDR3 protein sequences are pooled into one entry, listed with their most common genes and DNA. Here the sample has some 550,000 distinct CDR3 sequences; 23% occur a single time. The biggest ten clones account for less than 15% of the sample. What the treatment or condition label conveys for this sample: allogeneic hematopoietic cell transplantation with graft depleted of TCRalphabeta T cells and CD19 B cells.

The sequencing used PBMCs, mostly from graft donor cells, collected 360 days after TCRalphabeta/CD19-depleted stem cell transplant. The source of these receptors is a boy younger than two who had a stem cell transplant for acute myeloid leukemia, so the T cells may come from the graft donor.

In its sample, this clonotype was seen a few times. The V gene is TRBV20-1, the J gene TRBJ2-7; no firm D call. CDR3 size: 12 residues. Trimming took off 0 bases at V and 5 bases at J, with 8 bases between the two ends. From germline, CDR1 is DFQATT and CDR2 SNEGSKA (reference sequence). CDR3 residues: CSAREATDEQYF. The DNA for the CDR3 is TGCAGTGCTAGAGAAGCTACCGACGAGCAGTACTTC.

A few counts support this clonotype. This chain uses TRBV12-3 or TRBV12-4 with TRBJ2-2, with D perhaps matching TRBD2 (5 bases). V was pared by 4 bases and J by 3 bases, with 6 bases between. This CDR3 region has 13 residues. The CDR3 spells CASSSGDTGELFF. In DNA, the CDR3 is TGTGCCAGCAGTTCCGGGGACACCGGGGAGCTGTTTTTT.

In nucleotides, the CDR3 is TGCAGTGCTAGCGCTAGCGGGGGCTACGAGCAGTACGTC. Residues: CSASASGGYEQYV. The chain uses TRBV20-1 and TRBJ2-7; 10 positions match TRBD2. Germline trimming cut 3 bases from V and 3 bases from J; bases unmatched to any gene: 2. The CDR3 contains 13 residues. Germline CDR1 and CDR2: DFQATT and SNEGSKA (reference sequence).

The V and J genes are TRBV20-1 and TRBJ2-7, with D unresolved. CDR1 is DFQATT, CDR2 SNEGSKA, per germline (reference sequence). The V gene lost 0 bases and the J gene lost 2 bases, with 17 bases spanning the gap. The CDR3 runs 16 residues. The CDR3 region is CSARDPLVDLPYEQYF. CDR3 DNA: TGCAGTGCTAGAGACCCTTTGGTGGATTTACCCTACGAGCAGTACTTC.

This clonotype was seen many times. This CDR3 is CASSLVQVGYEQYF. The CDR3 DNA is TGTGCCAGCAGCTTAGTCCAGGTGGGCTACGAGCAGTACTTC. The chain recombines TRBV7-2 with TRBJ2-7; D call uncertain. Germline CDR1 reads SGHTA; CDR2 reads FQGNSA. V was pared by 1 base and J by 3 bases, with 10 bases between. There are 14 residues in the CDR3.

The rearrangement joins TRBV15 to TRBJ2-2; the match to TRBD1 covers 10 bases. Germline V gene lookup returns CDR1 LNHNV and CDR2 YYDKDF (reference sequence). The CDR3 length is 19 residues. Trimming removed 7 bases from V and 6 bases from J; junction bases left unmatched: 20. In DNA form, the CDR3 reads TGTGCCACCACCTCAAGCCGGGACAGGGGCTCTTTGTCCGCCGGGGAGCTGTTTTTT. Translation: CATTSSRDRGSLSAGELFF.

The rearrangement uses TRBV6-1 and TRBJ2-1; TRBD1 matches 8 bases. The CDR3 consists of 16 residues. The V and J ends lost 7 bases and 4 bases, in that order; junction bases with no gene match: 12. The germline V gene has CDR1 MNHNS and CDR2 SASEGT. CDR3 sequence: CASISHGTGLYNEQFF. CDR3 sequence (DNA): TGTGCCAGCATAAGTCACGGGACAGGACTATACAATGAGCAGTTCTTC.

On this clonotype itself: A much larger clone lies one base from this, so it may be a read error. V usage is TRBV20-1 and J usage is TRBJ2-2; either TRBD1 or TRBD2 may supply D (5 bases each). This CDR3 has 13 residues. Germline V lookup: CDR1 DFQATT, CDR2 SNEGSKA (reference sequence). DNA of the CDR3: TGCAGTGCTAGACAGAGGGGTAGAGCGGAGCTGGTTTTT. Amino acid sequence: CSARQRGRAELVF.

The chain combines TRBV29-1 with TRBJ1-3; D not certain. V dropped 5 bases and J dropped 0 bases, with 11 bases sitting between them. There are 14 residues in the CDR3. The germline V gene has CDR1 SQVTM and CDR2 ANQGSEA. CDR3: CSVSDGSSGNTIYF. CDR3 bases: TGCAGCGTTTCGGACGGCTCCTCTGGAAACACCATATATTTT.

In its sample, this clonotype was seen a few times. The rearrangement uses TRBV7-8 and TRBJ2-5; 7 bases are a match to TRBD1. V shed 5 bases and J 3 bases; nucleotides not matched to a gene: 6. The CDR3 has 14 amino acids. Germline-derived CDR1 and CDR2 are SGHVS and FQNEAQ. As DNA, the CDR3 is TGTGCCAGCAGCACACGGACAGGAGAAGAGACCCAGTACTTC. It specifies CASSTRTGEETQYF.